The source of this T cell receptor (beta chain) is a study of human thymus T cells. Thymus specimens were resections from corrective heart surgery. Healthy Finnish infants having corrective surgery for congenital heart defects served as donors. Profiled with immunoSEQ multiplex PCR; TCRdb holds only in-frame clones, not every one. In the table there are fewer than 90,000 clones, roughly 97% of which are singletons. The CDR3 contains 15 residues. Germline-derived CDR1 and CDR2 are SNHLY and FYNNEI. J was trimmed by 5 bases and V by 5 bases; bases with no gene match: 8. Sequencing input: thymus tissue. The sequence was collected from a boy in the first two years of life with a congenital heart defect but otherwise immunologically healthy. This rearrangement joins TRBV2 to TRBJ2-7, with TRBD2 matching 11 bases. The CDR3 bases are TGTGCCAGCAGTACTCTAGCGGGAGGTTTCCACGAGCAGTACTTC. Translating it yields CASSTLAGGFHEQYF.